The clone carrying this TCR beta chain has just one count. Its matching antigen is unknown. Germline-derived CDR1 and CDR2 are PRHDT and FYEKMQ (reference sequence). Trimming removed 7 bases at V and 7 bases at J, with 11 bases between. The CDR3 extends over 12 amino acids. These data originate in a study of cytomegalovirus exposure and HLA in healthy donors. Across the study: Earlier findings included over 90 million unique TCR beta sequences obtained from approximately 170 million T cells. Findings and caveats of the study: TCR beta sequences reportedly predicted most subjects' HLA-A and HLA-B alleles accurately. Later, TCR association rates were found to vary by HLA locus, highest for DRB1 and lowest for HLA-C.

In the PCR, 60 Vbeta and 13 Jbeta primers were used. The table came from immunoSEQ multiplex PCR; TCRdb's copy has only in-frame clones and leaves some out. The data hold approximately 92,000 clones, with 70% to 80% observed a single time. V gene TRBV13 combines with J gene TRBJ2-1; D perhaps matches TRBD2 (6 bases). Sequencing input: PBMCs. This clonotype was sampled from a man in his sixties in good health and CMV-seronegative. The CDR3 sequence is CASNAGRNEQFF. The CDR3 DNA follows: TGTGCCAGCAATGCGGGGAGGAATGAGCAGTTCTTC. Variable domain in full (rest from reference TRBV13 and TRBJ2-1): AAGVIQSPRHLIKEKRETATLKCYPIPRHDTVYWYQQGPGQDPQFLISFYEKMQSDKGSIPDRFSAQQFSDYHSELNMSSLELGDSALYFCASNAGRNEQFFGPGTRLTVL.